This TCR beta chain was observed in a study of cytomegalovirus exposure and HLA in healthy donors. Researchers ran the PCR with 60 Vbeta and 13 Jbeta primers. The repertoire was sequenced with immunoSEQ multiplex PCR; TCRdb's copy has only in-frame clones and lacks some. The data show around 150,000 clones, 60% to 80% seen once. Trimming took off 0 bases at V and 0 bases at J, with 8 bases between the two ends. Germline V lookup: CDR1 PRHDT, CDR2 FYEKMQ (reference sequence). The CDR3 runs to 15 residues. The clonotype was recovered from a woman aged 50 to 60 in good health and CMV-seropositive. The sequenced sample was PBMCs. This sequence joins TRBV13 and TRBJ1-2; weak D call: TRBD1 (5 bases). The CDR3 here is CASSLGGATNYGYTF. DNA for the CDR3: TGTGCCAGCAGCTTAGGTGGGGCTACTAACTATGGCTACACCTTC.